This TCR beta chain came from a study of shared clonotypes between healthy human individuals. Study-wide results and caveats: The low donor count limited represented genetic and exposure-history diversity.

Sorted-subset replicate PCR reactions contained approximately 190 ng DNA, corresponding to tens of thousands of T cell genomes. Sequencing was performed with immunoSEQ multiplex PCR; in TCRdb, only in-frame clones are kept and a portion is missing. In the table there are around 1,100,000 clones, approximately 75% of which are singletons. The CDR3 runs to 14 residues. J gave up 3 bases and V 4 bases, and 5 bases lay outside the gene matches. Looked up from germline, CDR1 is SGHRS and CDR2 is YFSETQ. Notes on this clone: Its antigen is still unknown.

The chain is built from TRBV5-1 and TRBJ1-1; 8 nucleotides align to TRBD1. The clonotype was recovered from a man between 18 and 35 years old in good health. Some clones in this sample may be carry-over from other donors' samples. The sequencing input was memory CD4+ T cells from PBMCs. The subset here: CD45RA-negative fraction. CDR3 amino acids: CASSQGTGYTEAFF. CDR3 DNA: TGCGCCAGCAGCCAGGGGACAGGCTACACTGAAGCTTTCTTT. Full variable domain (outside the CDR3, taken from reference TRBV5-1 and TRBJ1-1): KAGVTQTPRYLIKTRGQQVTLSCSPISGHRSVSWYQQTPGQGLQFLFEYFSETQRNKGNFPGRFSGRQFSNSRSEMNVSTLELGDSALYLCASSQGTGYTEAFFGQGTRLTVV.